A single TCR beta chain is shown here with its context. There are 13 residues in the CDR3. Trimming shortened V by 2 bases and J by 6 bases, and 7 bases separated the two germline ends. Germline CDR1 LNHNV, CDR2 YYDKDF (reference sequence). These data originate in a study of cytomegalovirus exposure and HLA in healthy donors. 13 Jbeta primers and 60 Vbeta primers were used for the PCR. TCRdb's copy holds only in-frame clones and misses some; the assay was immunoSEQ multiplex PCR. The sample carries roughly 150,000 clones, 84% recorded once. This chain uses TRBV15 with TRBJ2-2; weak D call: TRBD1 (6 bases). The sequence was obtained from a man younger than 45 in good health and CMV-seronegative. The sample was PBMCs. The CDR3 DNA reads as TGTGCCACCAGCAGAACAGGGCCCGGGGAGCTGTTTTTT. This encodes CATSRTGPGELFF.